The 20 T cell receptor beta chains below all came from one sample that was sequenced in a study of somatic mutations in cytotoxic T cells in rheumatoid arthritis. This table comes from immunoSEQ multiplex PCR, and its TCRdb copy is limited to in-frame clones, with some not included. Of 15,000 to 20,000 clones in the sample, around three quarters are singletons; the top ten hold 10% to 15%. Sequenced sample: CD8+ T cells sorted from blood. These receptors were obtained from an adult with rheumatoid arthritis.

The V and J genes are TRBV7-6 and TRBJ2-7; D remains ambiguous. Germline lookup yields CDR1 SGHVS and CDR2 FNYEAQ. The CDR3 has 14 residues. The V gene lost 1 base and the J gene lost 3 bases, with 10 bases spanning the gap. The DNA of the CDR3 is TGTGCCAGCAGCTTAGGCGGCAGAGACTACGAGCAGTACTTC. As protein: CASSLGGRDYEQYF.

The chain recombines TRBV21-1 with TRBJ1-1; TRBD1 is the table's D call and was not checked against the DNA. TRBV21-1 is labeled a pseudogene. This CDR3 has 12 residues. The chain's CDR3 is CASSKQNTEAFF. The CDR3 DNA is TGTGCCAGCAGCAAACAGAACACTGAAGCTTTCTTT.

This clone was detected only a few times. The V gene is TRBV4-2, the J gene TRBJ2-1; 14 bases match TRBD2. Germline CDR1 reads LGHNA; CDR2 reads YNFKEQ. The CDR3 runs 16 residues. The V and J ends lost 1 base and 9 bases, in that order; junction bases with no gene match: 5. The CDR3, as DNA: TGTGCCAGCAGCCAAGGGACTAGCGGGGGGCCCGGTGAGCAGTTCTTC. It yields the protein CASSQGTSGGPGEQFF.

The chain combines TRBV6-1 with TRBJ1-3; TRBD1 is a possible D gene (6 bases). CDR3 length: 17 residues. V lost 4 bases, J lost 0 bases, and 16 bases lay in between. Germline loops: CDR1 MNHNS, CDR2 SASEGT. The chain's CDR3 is CASSAGQTKISGNTIYF. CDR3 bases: TGTGCCAGCAGTGCCGGACAGACAAAGATCTCTGGAAACACCATATATTTT.

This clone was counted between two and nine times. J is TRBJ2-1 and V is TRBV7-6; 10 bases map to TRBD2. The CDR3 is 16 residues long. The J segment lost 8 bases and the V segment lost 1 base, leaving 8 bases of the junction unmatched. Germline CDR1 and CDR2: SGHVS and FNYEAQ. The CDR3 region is CASSLEASGGWDEQFF. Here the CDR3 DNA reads TGTGCCAGCAGCTTAGAGGCTAGCGGGGGTTGGGATGAGCAGTTCTTC.

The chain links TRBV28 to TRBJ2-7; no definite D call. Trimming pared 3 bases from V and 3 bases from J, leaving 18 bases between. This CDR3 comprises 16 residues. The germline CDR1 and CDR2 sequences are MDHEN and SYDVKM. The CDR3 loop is CASSFRPSLVDYEQYF. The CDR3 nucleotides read TGTGCCAGCAGTTTCCGCCCATCCCTAGTGGACTACGAGCAGTACTTC.

The CDR3 protein is CASTYQGAYNEQFF. The CDR3 nucleotides are TGTGCCAGCACCTACCAGGGGGCGTACAATGAGCAGTTCTTC. The V gene is TRBV6-6, the J gene TRBJ2-1; 8 nucleotides line up with TRBD1. From germline, CDR1 is MNHNY and CDR2 SVGAGI (reference sequence). This CDR3 is 14 amino acids long. V was clipped by 7 bases and J by 4 bases; unmatched bases: 6.

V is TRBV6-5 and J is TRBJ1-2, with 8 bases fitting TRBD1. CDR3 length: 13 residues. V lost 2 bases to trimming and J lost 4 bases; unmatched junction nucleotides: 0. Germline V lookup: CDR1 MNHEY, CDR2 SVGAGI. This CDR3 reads CASSYTGGYGYTF. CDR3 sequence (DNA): TGTGCCAGCAGTTACACAGGGGGCTATGGCTACACCTTC.

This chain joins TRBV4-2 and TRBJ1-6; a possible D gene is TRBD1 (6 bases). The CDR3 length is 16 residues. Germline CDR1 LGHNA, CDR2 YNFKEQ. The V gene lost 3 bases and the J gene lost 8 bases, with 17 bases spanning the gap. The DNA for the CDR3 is TGTGCCAGCAGCCACGAACAGGGTGACGACTATTCACCCCTCCACTTT. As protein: CASSHEQGDDYSPLHF.

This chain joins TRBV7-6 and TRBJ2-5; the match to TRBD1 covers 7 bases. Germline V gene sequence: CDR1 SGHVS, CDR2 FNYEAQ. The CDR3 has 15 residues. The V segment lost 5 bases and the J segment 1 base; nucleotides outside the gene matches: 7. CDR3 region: CASSHRGSTQETQYF. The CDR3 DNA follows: TGTGCCAGCAGCCACAGGGGTAGCACCCAAGAGACCCAGTACTTC.

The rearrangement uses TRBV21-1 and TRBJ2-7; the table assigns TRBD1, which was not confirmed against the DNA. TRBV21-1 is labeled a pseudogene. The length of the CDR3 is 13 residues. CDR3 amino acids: CASSKGQQLEQYF. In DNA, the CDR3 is TGTGCCAGCAGCAAGGGACAGCAGTTGGAGCAGTACTTC.

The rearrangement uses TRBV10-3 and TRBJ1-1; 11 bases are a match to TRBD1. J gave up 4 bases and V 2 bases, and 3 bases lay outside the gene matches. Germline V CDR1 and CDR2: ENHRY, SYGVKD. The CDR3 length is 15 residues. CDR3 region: CAISEEGTGGTEAFF. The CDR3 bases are TGTGCCATCAGTGAGGAAGGGACAGGGGGCACTGAAGCTTTCTTT.

CDR3 protein: CASSDRLTGSNEQFF. As DNA, the CDR3 is TGTGCCAGCAGTGACCGGCTGACAGGCTCAAATGAGCAGTTCTTC. The V gene is TRBV6-4, the J gene TRBJ2-1; maybe TRBD1 (6 bases). The CDR3 extends over 15 amino acids. Germline loops: CDR1 MRHNA, CDR2 SNTAGT. V lost 2 bases and J 7 bases, leaving 15 bases between the germline ends.

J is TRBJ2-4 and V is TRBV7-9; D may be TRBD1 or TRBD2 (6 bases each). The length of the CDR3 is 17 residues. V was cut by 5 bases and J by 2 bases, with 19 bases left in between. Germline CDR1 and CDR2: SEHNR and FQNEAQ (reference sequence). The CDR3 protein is CASSPQTGARSKNIQYF. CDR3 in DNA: TGTGCCAGCAGCCCTCAGACGGGGGCTAGGTCCAAAAACATTCAGTACTTC.

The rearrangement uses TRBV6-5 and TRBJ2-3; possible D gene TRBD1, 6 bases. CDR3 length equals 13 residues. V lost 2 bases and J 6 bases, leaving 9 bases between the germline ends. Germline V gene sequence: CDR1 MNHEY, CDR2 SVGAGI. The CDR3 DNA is TGTGCCAGCAGTTACGGCAGGGGCGATACGCAGTATTTT. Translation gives CASSYGRGDTQYF.

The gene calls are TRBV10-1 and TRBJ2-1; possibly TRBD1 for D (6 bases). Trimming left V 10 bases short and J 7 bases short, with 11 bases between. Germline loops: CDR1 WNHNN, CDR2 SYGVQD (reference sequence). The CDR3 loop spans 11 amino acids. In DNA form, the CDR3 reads TGCGCCACAGGGGTCGGGAATGAGCAGTTCTTC. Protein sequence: CATGVGNEQFF.

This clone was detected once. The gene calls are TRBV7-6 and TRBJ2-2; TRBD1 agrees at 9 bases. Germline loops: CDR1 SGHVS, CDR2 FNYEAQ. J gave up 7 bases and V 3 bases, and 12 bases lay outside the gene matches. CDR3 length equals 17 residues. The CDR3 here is CASSFLLVTGGLGELFF. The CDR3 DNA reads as TGTGCCAGCAGCTTCCTACTAGTGACAGGGGGTCTCGGGGAGCTGTTTTTT.

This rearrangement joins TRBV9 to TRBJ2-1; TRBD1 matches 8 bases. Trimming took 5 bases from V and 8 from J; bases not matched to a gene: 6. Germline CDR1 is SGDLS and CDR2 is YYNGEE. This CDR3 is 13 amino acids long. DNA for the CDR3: TGTGCCAGCAGTCGGACAGGGTTTGATGAGCAGTTCTTC. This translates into CASSRTGFDEQFF.

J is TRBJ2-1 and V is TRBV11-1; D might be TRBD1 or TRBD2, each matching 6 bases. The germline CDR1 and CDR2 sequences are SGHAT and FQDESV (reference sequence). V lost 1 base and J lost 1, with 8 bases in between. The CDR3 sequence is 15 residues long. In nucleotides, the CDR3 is TGTGCCAGCAGCTTAGGGGGGGCTTCCTACAATGAGCAGTTCTTC. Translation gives CASSLGGASYNEQFF.

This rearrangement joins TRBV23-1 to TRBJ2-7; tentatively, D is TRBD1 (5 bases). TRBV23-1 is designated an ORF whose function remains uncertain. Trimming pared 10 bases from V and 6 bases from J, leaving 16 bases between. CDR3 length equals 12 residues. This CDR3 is CATLFRVPEQYV. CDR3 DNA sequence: TGCGCCACTCTCTTCAGGGTCCCCGAGCAGTACGTC.